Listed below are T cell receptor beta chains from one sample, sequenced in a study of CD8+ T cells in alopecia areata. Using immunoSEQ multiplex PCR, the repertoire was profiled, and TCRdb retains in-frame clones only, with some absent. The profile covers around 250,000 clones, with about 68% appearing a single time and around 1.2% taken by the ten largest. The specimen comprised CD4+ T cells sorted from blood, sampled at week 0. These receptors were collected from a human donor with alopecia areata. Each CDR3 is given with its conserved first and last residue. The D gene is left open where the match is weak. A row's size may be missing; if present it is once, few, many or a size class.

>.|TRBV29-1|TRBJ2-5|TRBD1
CSVAAGGEQTQYF
TGCAGCGTTGCGGCAGGGGGCGAGCAGACCCAGTACTTC
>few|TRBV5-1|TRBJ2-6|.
CASSPTDSGANVLTF
TGCGCCAGCAGCCCCACGGACTCTGGGGCCAACGTCCTGACTTTC
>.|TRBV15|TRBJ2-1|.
CATSPGPSGNEQFF
TGTGCCACCAGCCCGGGTCCGAGTGGCAATGAGCAGTTCTTC
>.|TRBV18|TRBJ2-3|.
CASSQASGTDTQYF
TGTGCCAGCTCACAAGCTAGCGGCACAGATACGCAGTATTTT
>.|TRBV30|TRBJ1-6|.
CAWSVEVGGSSPLHF
TGTGCCTGGAGTGTAGAGGTGGGGGGCAGTTCACCCCTCCACTTT
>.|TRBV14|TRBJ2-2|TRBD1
CASSYRGQNTGELFF
TGTGCCAGCAGTTACAGGGGGCAGAACACCGGGGAGCTGTTTTTT
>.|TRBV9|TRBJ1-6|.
CASSPTPLHF
TGTGCCAGCAGCCCCACCCCCCTCCACTTT
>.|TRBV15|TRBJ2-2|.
CATSRSRELFF
TGTGCCACCAGCAGAAGCAGGGAGCTGTTTTTT
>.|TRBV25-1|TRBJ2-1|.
CASSNPDEQFF
TGTGCCAGCAGTAACCCGGATGAGCAGTTCTTC
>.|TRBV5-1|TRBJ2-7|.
CASSLDVREYEQYF
TGCGCCAGCAGCTTGGATGTCAGGGAGTACGAGCAGTACTTC
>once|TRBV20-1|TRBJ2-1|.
CGCPSQQEQFF
TGCGGATGCCCCTCACAACAGGAGCAGTTCTTC
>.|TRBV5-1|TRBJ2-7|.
CASSLGTVPGHEEQYF
TGCGCCAGCAGCTTGGGCACCGTCCCGGGACATGAAGAGCAGTACTTC
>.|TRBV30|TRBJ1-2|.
CAWSRRGGKSYGYTF
TGTGCCTGGAGTCGACGAGGGGGGAAGAGCTATGGCTACACCTTC
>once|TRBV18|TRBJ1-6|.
CASSPGGSYNSPLHF
TGTGCCAGCTCACCAGGGGGGTCCTATAATTCACCCCTCCACTTT
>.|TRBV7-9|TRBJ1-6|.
CAGRQDSDNSPLHF
TGTGCCGGCAGACAGGACAGTGATAATTCACCCCTCCACTTT
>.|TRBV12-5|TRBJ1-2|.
CASGWGPYGYTF
TGTGCTAGTGGTTGGGGGCCCTATGGCTACACCTTC
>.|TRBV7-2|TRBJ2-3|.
CASSLIRNTDTQYF
TGTGCCAGCAGCTTAATCAGGAACACAGATACGCAGTATTTT
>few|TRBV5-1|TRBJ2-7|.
CASSSDLSGEQYF
TGCGCCAGCAGCTCGGACCTCTCGGGGGAGCAGTACTTC
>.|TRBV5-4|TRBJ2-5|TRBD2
CASSTWTSGEETQYF
TGTGCCAGCAGCACTTGGACTAGCGGAGAAGAGACCCAGTACTTC
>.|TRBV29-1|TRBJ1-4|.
CSCSGNDEKLFF
TGCAGCTGTTCGGGGAATGATGAAAAACTGTTTTTT
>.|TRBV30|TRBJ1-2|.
CAWSVLGSGGYTF
TGTGCCTGGAGTGTACTAGGGTCGGGTGGCTACACCTTC
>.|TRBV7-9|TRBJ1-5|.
CASSLAGQGNQPQHF
TGTGCCAGCAGCTTAGCAGGCCAAGGCAATCAGCCCCAGCATTTT
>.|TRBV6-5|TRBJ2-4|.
CALTEEGRSKNIQYF
TGTGCCCTTACGGAGGAGGGAAGGTCCAAAAACATTCAGTACTTC
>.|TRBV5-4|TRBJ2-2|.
CASSRRTGELFF
TGTGCCAGCAGCAGACGGACAGGGGAGCTGTTTTTT
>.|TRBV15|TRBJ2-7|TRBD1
CATSRGQGPYEQYF
TGTGCCACCAGCAGAGGACAGGGGCCCTACGAGCAGTACTTC
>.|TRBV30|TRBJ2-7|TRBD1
CAWSGDRRAYEQYF
TGTGCCTGGAGCGGGGACAGGAGGGCCTACGAGCAGTACTTC
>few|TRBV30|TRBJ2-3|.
CALASSGQRTDTQYF
TGTGCCTTGGCGTCCTCGGGACAAAGGACAGATACGCAGTATTTT
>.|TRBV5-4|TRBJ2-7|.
CASSIGVGSIYEQYF
TGTGCCAGCAGCATCGGGGTAGGATCCATCTACGAGCAGTACTTC
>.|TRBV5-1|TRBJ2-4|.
CASSLGQRDIQYF
TGCGCCAGCAGCTTGGGACAGAGGGACATTCAGTACTTC
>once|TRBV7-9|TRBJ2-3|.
CASSLGPTDTQYF
TGTGCCAGCAGCTTAGGCCCAACGGATACGCAGTATTTT
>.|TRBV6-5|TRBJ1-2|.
CASGLRQAFYGYTF
TGTGCCAGCGGTCTCCGGCAGGCTTTCTATGGCTACACCTTC
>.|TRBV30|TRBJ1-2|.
CAWRAVTDGYTF
TGTGCCTGGAGAGCCGTGACAGATGGCTACACCTTC
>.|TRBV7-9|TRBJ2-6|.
CASSPVESSGANVLTF
TGTGCCAGCAGCCCAGTAGAGTCCTCTGGGGCCAACGTCCTGACTTTC
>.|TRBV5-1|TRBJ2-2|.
CASSLQDTGELFF
TGCGCCAGCAGCTTACAGGACACCGGGGAGCTGTTTTTT
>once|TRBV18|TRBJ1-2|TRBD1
CASSLDRVYGYTF
TGTGCCAGCTCCCTCGACAGGGTGTATGGCTACACCTTC
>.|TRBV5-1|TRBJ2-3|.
CASSSQGFGTDTQYF
TGCGCCAGCAGCTCGCAGGGTTTTGGGACAGATACGCAGTATTTT
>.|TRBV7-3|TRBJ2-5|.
CASSLTFGETQYF
TGTGCCAGCAGCTTAACGTTCGGAGAGACCCAGTACTTC
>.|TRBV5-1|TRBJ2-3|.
CASSLDNPDTQYF
TGCGCCAGCAGCTTGGACAACCCAGATACGCAGTATTTT
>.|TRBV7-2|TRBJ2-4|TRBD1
CASSLGQGAQNIQYF
TGTGCCAGCAGCTTGGGACAGGGGGCCCAAAACATTCAGTACTTC
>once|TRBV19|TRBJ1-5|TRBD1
CASSHRGDSNQPQHF
TGTGCCAGTAGCCACAGGGGCGATAGCAATCAGCCCCAGCATTTT
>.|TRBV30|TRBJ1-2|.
CAWGDRSGGYTF
TGTGCCTGGGGGGACCGGAGTGGTGGCTACACCTTC
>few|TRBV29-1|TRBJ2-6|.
CSVEGGANVLTF
TGCAGCGTTGAAGGCGGGGCCAACGTCCTGACTTTC
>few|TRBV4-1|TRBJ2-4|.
CASSQESDSPKNIQYF
TGCGCCAGCAGCCAAGAGTCGGACAGCCCCAAAAACATTCAGTACTTC
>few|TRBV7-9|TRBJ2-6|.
CASSSTGTSGANVLTF
TGTGCCAGCAGCTCTACAGGGACCTCTGGGGCCAACGTCCTGACTTTC
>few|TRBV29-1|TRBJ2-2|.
CSVGQNTGELFF
TGCAGCGTTGGTCAGAACACCGGGGAGCTGTTTTTT
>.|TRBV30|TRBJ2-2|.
CAWIHWGTGELFF
TGTGCCTGGATCCATTGGGGCACCGGGGAGCTGTTTTTT
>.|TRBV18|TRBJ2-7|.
CASSERVGEQYF
TGTGCCAGCTCAGAGCGTGTGGGTGAGCAGTACTTC
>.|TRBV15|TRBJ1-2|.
CATSRDRAANGYTF
TGTGCCACCAGCAGAGATCGGGCTGCGAATGGCTACACCTTC
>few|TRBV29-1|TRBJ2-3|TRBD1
CSVTGTGSTDTQYF
TGCAGCGTCACCGGGACAGGGAGCACAGATACGCAGTATTTT
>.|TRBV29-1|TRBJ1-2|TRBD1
CSVGQGRFNYGYTF
TGCAGCGTTGGACAGGGACGTTTTAACTATGGCTACACCTTC
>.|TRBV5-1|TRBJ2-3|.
CASSSPERGTDTQYF
TGCGCCAGCAGCTCCCCTGAGCGGGGCACAGATACGCAGTATTTT
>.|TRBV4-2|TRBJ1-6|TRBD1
CASSQDRRDRESPLHF
TGTGCCAGCAGCCAAGATCGCCGGGACAGGGAATCACCCCTCCACTTT
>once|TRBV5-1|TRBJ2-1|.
CASSTPVGTTDEQFF
TGCGCCAGCAGCACCCCCGTGGGTACTACGGATGAGCAGTTCTTC